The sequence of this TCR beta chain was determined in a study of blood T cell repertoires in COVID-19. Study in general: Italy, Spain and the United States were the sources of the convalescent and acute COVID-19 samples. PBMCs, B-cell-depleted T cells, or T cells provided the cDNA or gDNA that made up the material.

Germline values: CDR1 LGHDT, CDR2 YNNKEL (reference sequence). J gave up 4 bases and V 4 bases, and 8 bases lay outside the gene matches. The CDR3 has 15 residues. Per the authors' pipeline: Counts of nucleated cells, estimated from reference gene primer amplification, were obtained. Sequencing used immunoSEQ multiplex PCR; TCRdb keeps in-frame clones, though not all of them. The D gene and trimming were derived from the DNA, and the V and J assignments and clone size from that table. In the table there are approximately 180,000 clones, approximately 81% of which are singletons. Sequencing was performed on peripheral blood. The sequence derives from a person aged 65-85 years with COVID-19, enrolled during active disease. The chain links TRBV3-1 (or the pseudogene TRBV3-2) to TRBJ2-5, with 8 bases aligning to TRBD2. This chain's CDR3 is CASSRLRGGRETQYF. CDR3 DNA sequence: TGTGCCAGCAGCCGTCTTCGGGGGGGGCGAGAGACCCAGTACTTC.